The table lists the clone carrying this T cell receptor (beta chain) with many counts. What it binds is not known. The CDR3 runs 14 residues. Germline values: CDR1 MGHRA, CDR2 YSYEKL. V lost 0 bases and J lost 6, with 11 bases in between. TCRdb re-called the 5' RACE reads through MiXCR, storing one row per CDR3 protein. The data contain over 35,000 distinct CDR3 sequences, over 3.5% of them seen just once; the ten biggest clones take up roughly 15%. The data originate from a study of early T cells in non-severe SARS-CoV-2 infection. Study-level results: VDJdb matches were skewed toward anti-spike CD8 T cell responses.

Material: whole blood. The chain uses TRBV4-1 and TRBJ1-2, with D maybe TRBD1 (5 bases). The source is an adult who was a healthcare worker with PCR-confirmed SARS-CoV-2 infection or an uninfected control (not recorded which). CDR3 nucleotide sequence: TGCGCCAGCAGCCAAGAAACCAGAGGGGATGGCTACACCTTC. This sequence encodes CASSQETRGDGYTF.